Below, 17 T cell receptor beta chains from the same sample are listed, as sequenced in a study of blood T cell repertoires in COVID-19. The table came from immunoSEQ multiplex PCR; TCRdb's copy has only in-frame clones and leaves some out. The repertoire consists of about 110,000 clones, with about four fifths occurring once and the leading ten covering 30% to 45%. Sequencing input: peripheral blood. Receptors were obtained from a man older than 75 with acute or convalescent COVID-19.

The rearrangement uses TRBV7-2 and TRBJ1-5; D perhaps matches TRBD1 (5 bases). CDR1 SGHTA and CDR2 FQGNSA come from the germline V gene. The CDR3 runs to 13 residues. The V end lost 6 bases, the J end lost 6 bases, and 12 bases lay between the germline ends. In DNA, the CDR3 is TGTGCCAGCAGTCCCGGGGGGGGTCAGCCCCAGCATTTT. It is translated as CASSPGGGQPQHF.

The chain employs TRBV6-5 and TRBJ2-7; D is ambiguous. The V gene lost 7 bases and the J gene lost 0 bases, with 16 bases spanning the gap. The CDR3 extends over 15 amino acids. Germline V gene data show CDR1 as MNHEY and CDR2 as SVGAGI. This chain's CDR3 is CASNGGRHFSYEQYF. In nucleotides, the CDR3 is TGTGCCAGCAATGGTGGCAGACATTTCTCCTACGAGCAGTACTTC.

The chain uses TRBV7-3 and TRBJ2-1; no clear D. The CDR3 contains 13 residues. From germline, CDR1 is SGHTA and CDR2 FQGTGA. V was pared by 1 base and J by 5 bases, with 6 bases between. CDR3 amino acids: CASSLNSNNEQFF. DNA for the CDR3: TGTGCCAGCAGCTTAAACAGCAACAATGAGCAGTTCTTC.

This chain links TRBV12-5 with TRBJ2-5; TRBD1 agrees at 7 bases. Trimming at V came to 1 base and at J to 5 bases, leaving 7 bases not matched to a gene. Germline CDR1 and CDR2: LGHNT and FRNRAP. The CDR3 runs 15 residues. This CDR3 reads CASGLDGQAGETQYF. CDR3 coding DNA: TGTGCTAGTGGTTTGGACGGACAGGCAGGGGAGACCCAGTACTTC.

The chain is built from TRBV6-1 and TRBJ1-1; 7 nucleotides align to TRBD1. V was pared by 7 bases and J by 5 bases, with 7 bases of the junction left unmatched. The CDR3 loop spans 13 amino acids. From germline, CDR1 is MNHNS and CDR2 SASEGT. The CDR3 DNA reads as TGTGCCAGCAATTTAACAGGGGAGACTGAAGCTTTCTTT. It encodes CASNLTGETEAFF.

The chain couples TRBV29-1 to TRBJ1-4, with a tentative D call TRBD1 (5 bases). Germline V gives CDR1 SQVTM, CDR2 ANQGSEA. Trimming took off 4 bases at V and 8 bases at J, with 11 bases between the two ends. This CDR3 has 12 residues. The CDR3 loop reads CSVARVGEKLFF. The CDR3 DNA is TGCAGCGTTGCCAGGGTAGGGGAAAAACTGTTTTTT.

This clone was detected only a few times. This chain connects TRBV11-2 to TRBJ2-7; 7 positions match TRBD1. Germline trimming cut 5 bases from V and 2 bases from J; bases unmatched to any gene: 12. Germline values: CDR1 SGHAT, CDR2 FQNNGV. The CDR3 runs to 16 residues. The CDR3 sequence is CASSPGQLSVPYEQYF. DNA for the CDR3: TGTGCCAGCAGCCCGGGACAGCTTTCTGTGCCCTACGAGCAGTACTTC.

This clone was detected only once. This rearrangement joins TRBV11-3 to TRBJ2-2, with 7 nucleotides matching TRBD2. Germline trimming cut 5 bases from V and 8 bases from J; bases unmatched to any gene: 8. The CDR3 is made up of 14 amino acids. Germline V gene sequence: CDR1 SGHNT, CDR2 YENEEA. The CDR3 loop reads CASSPFGGKGELFF. The CDR3 nucleotides are TGTGCCAGCAGCCCATTCGGGGGGAAGGGGGAGCTGTTTTTT.

This clone appeared a few times. The V call is TRBV7-2, the J call TRBJ2-7; possible D gene TRBD1, 7 bases. CDR3 size: 14 residues. The germline CDR1 and CDR2 sequences are SGHTA and FQGNSA. Trimming pared 1 base from V and 3 bases from J, leaving 10 bases between. The CDR3 coding sequence is TGTGCCAGCAGCTTAGACAGGGGAGGCTACGAGCAGTACTTC. Encoded protein: CASSLDRGGYEQYF.

This chain connects TRBV27 to TRBJ1-4, with 7 positions matching TRBD1. CDR3 length: 14 residues. The V and J ends lost 2 bases and 10 bases, in that order; junction bases with no gene match: 7. The germline gives CDR1 MNHEY, CDR2 SMNVEV (reference sequence). The CDR3, as DNA: TGTGCCAGCAGTTTAGGCCAGGGGGTTGGAAAACTGTTTTTT. It codes for CASSLGQGVGKLFF.

V usage is TRBV5-1 and J usage is TRBJ2-1, with D perhaps matching TRBD1 (5 bases). CDR1 is SGHRS and CDR2 is YFSETQ in the germline V gene. Trimming stripped 5 bases from V and 0 bases from J, with 21 bases between. The CDR3 is 18 amino acids. CDR3 DNA: TGCGCCAGCAGGTCTGCAGGGTCCCCTCTGAGCTCCTACAATGAGCAGTTCTTC. It codes for CASRSAGSPLSSYNEQFF.

This clone was counted a single time. This chain uses TRBV28 with TRBJ1-4; TRBD1 might be the D (6 bases). Per the germline V gene, CDR1 is MDHEN and CDR2 is SYDVKM. With 7 bases removed from V and 7 bases from J, the gap between germline ends came to 13 bases. The CDR3 sequence is 13 residues long. The CDR3 is CASNQGWVEKLFF. DNA for the CDR3: TGTGCCAGCAACCAGGGGTGGGTTGAAAAACTGTTTTTT.

This clone came up a few times. The V and J genes are TRBV19 and TRBJ1-2; unclear D gene. The CDR3 runs to 15 residues. Germline V gene data show CDR1 as LNHDA and CDR2 as SQIVND (reference sequence). Trimming shortened V by 0 bases and J by 3 bases, and 11 bases separated the two germline ends. This chain's CDR3 is CASSIDRGAYYGYTF. CDR3 sequence (DNA): TGTGCCAGTAGTATAGATCGGGGAGCTTACTATGGCTACACCTTC.

The chain joins TRBV30 to TRBJ1-1; D may be TRBD1 (5 bases). Germline CDR1 reads GTSNPN; CDR2 reads SVGIG (reference sequence). The germline V and J ends were trimmed by 5 bases and 3 bases, with 13 bases remaining between them. This CDR3 spans 13 amino acids. The CDR3 region has the DNA TGTGCCTGGGGATTGCAGGGATACACTGAAGCTTTCTTT. Translating gives CAWGLQGYTEAFF.

This chain connects TRBV30 to TRBJ1-1; the D is unclear. The V gene's germline CDR1 is GTSNPN and CDR2 SVGIG (reference sequence). V gave up 0 bases and J gave up 6 bases, with 8 bases separating them. This CDR3 has 12 residues. CDR3 DNA sequence: TGTGCCTGGAGTGTAGTTCGGGCTGAAGCTTTCTTT. Translation gives CAWSVVRAEAFF.

The J gene is TRBJ2-3, the V gene TRBV24-1; a possible D gene is TRBD2 (5 bases). Germline assignment: CDR1 KGHDR and CDR2 SFDVKD. V was shortened by 1 base and J by 1 base, with 11 bases between the two germline ends. The CDR3 totals 16 residues. The chain's CDR3 is CATSDLGAVRTDTQYF. The DNA of the CDR3 is TGTGCCACCAGTGATTTAGGAGCGGTACGCACAGATACGCAGTATTTT.

The genes are TRBV24-1 and TRBJ1-5, with TRBD1 as a possible D gene (5 bases). V shed 3 bases and J shed 6 bases, with 11 bases lying between them. CDR3 size: 14 residues. The V gene's germline CDR1 is KGHDR and CDR2 SFDVKD. The CDR3 sequence is CATSDPRQFQPQHF. The CDR3 bases are TGTGCCACCAGTGATCCAAGACAGTTTCAGCCCCAGCATTTT.